This TCR beta chain was found in a study of radiotherapy plus CTLA-4 blockade in lung cancer. Clones were sequenced by immunoSEQ multiplex PCR, and TCRdb holds only the in-frame ones, with some missing. The sample contains about 66,000 clones, about 80% of which appear only once. The germline gives CDR1 LNHDA, CDR2 SQIVND (reference sequence). V lost 7 bases, J lost 4 bases, and 7 bases stayed unmatched. The CDR3 covers 15 residues. This sample comprised peripheral blood, obtained from a patient treated with radiotherapy plus ipilimumab. The rearrangement uses TRBV19 and TRBJ1-5, with 10 bases matching TRBD1. The TCR originated in a human donor with non-small cell lung cancer who had a partial response to radiotherapy plus ipilimumab. The CDR3 reads CASTRQGANNQPQHF. DNA of the CDR3: TGTGCCAGTACTCGACAGGGGGCCAATAATCAGCCCCAGCATTTT.